This T cell receptor (beta chain) is from a study of early T cells in non-severe SARS-CoV-2 infection. The wider study: The input, bulk RNA from unsorted whole blood, was sequenced, and chains were unpaired.

This CDR3 comprises 13 residues. Trimming removed 5 bases at V and 7 bases at J, with 9 bases between. Germline V gives CDR1 SGHVS, CDR2 FNYEAQ. One entry per CDR3 protein results from TCRdb running MiXCR on the 5' RACE reads. The top ten hold 8% to 10% of the sample, which has about 48,000 distinct CDR3 sequences, around 10% seen once. This clonotype was seen a few times. What it binds is unknown. Study-wide points: The matching step, a VDJdb search, favored anti-spike CD8 responses and missed private and CD4 specificities.

The chain is built from TRBV7-6 and TRBJ1-6; D gene uncertain. This clonotype was obtained from an adult who was a healthcare worker with PCR-confirmed SARS-CoV-2 infection or an uninfected control (not recorded which). Sequencing was performed on whole blood. The CDR3 region has the DNA TGTGCCAGCAGCGGGTCGGAGAATTCACCCCTCCACTTT. Its protein is CASSGSENSPLHF. The full variable domain, in which reference TRBV7-6 and TRBJ1-6 provide the parts outside the CDR3, is GAGVSQSPRYKVTKRGQDVALRCDPISGHVSLYWYRQALGQGPEFLTYFNYEAQQDKSGLPNDRFSAERPEGSISTLTIQRTEQRDSAMYRCASSGSENSPLHFGNGTRLTVT.